Below, one T cell receptor beta chain is given with its context. Its recognized antigen is unknown. The sample holds no much larger clone one base away, and base qualities are not on file. The CDR3 regions of human TCRbeta chains were analyzed by immunosequencing. Per the source publication's procedure: Repertoire TCRs were matched against a reference library of SARS-CoV-2-specific TCRs generated with the MIRA antigen-specificity platform. Breadth meant the fraction of unique TCRs that were SARS-CoV-2-associated, whereas depth meant the fraction of total T cells that were SARS-CoV-2-associated. Using the MIRA data, each spike-specific TCR was mapped to the spike region that the TCR reacts to and placed in a CD4 or CD8 class. Log10-transformed breadth and depth values were compared by one-way ANOVA with Sidak's multiple comparisons tests. This is the immuneACCESS table as TCRdb keeps it, with only in-frame sequences that have V and J called. A part of the clones is gone; compared with another copy, unresolved V genes explain less than half, and the rest is unexplained. Clonal size and the V and J genes are those of that table, whereas D and trimming came from the DNA. Counted in this sample were 150,000 to 160,000 clones; about nine tenths of them appeared once. The leading ten clones occupy under 20% of the sample.

In the paper's terms, the time point label means: baseline before first vaccination. Samples from vaccinated people were obtained from the UK trials COV001 and COV002, which included a single-blind randomized controlled phase 2/3 trial of AZD1222 (ChAdOx1 nCoV-19) in healthy adults. For TCRbeta chain sequencing, PBMC samples were collected from trial participants at day 0 and at day 28 after the second dose. This sample stems from a study of T cell responses to AZD1222 COVID-19 vaccine (dated by TCRdb to about 2021). Regarding the research as a whole: Because spike-specific TCR depth and breadth did not differ between the two schedules, AZD1222 recipients who got a second dose at roughly 4 weeks were pooled with those who got a second dose at roughly 12 weeks. TCR sequencing covered over 230 trial participants: 207 given two doses of AZD1222 and approximately 26 given two doses of MenACWY control vaccine. Trial participants were enrolled by age into subgroups of 18-55, 56-69 and 70-plus years, and 148, 28 and 57 TCR-sequenced participants, respectively, were included in these subgroups. Broad study findings and their caveats: The 56-69-year group was small, and its depth increase did not reach significance, likely because of low power. Because no day 14 peak-response samples were available, repertoires were characterized only after the peak T cell response. After two AZD1222 doses, both the breadth and the depth of spike-specific TCRs were significantly higher than at day 0 and than in MenACWY recipients. Epitopes outside the regions mutated in the B.1.351 and B.1.1.7 variants were reportedly recognized by nearly half of the unique spike-specific TCRs. CD4 TCRs associated with the vaccine covered the entire spike protein, and the dominant responses were in regions 160-218 and 743-854. Most participants were white British and females outnumbered males, and the authors suggested that clonal diversity may have been underestimated. Conclusions about previously exposed vaccinees are limited, since just five to seven AZD1222 recipients were seropositive for SARS-CoV-2 at baseline.

Trimming at the junction amounts to 2 bases on V and 3 bases on J, and the germline ends lie 7 bases apart. Including the terminal cysteine and phenylalanine, the CDR3 comprises 13 residues. Left in the record is the CDR3 DNA by itself, 39 bases read in frame from the first base. Reading the germline V gene (reference sequence) gives CDR1 SEHNR and CDR2 FQNEAQ. The source material was peripheral blood, sampled on day 0 of AZD1222 vaccination. The V and J genes are TRBV7-9 and TRBJ1-1, and perhaps TRBD1 as D gene, on 6 matching bases. The clonotype was recovered from an adult in good health. CDR3 protein: CASSLTGYTEAFF. Read as DNA, the sequence is TGTGCCAGCAGCTTAACAGGGTACACTGAAGCTTTCTTT. The reference TRBV7-9 and TRBJ1-1 proteins fill in what lies around the CDR3, so the full variable domain reads DTGVSQNPRHKITKRGQNVTFRCDPISEHNRLYWYRQTLGQGPEFLTYFQNEAQLEKSRLLSDRFSAERPKGSFSTLEIQRTEQGDSAMYLCASSLTGYTEAFFGQGTRLTVV.